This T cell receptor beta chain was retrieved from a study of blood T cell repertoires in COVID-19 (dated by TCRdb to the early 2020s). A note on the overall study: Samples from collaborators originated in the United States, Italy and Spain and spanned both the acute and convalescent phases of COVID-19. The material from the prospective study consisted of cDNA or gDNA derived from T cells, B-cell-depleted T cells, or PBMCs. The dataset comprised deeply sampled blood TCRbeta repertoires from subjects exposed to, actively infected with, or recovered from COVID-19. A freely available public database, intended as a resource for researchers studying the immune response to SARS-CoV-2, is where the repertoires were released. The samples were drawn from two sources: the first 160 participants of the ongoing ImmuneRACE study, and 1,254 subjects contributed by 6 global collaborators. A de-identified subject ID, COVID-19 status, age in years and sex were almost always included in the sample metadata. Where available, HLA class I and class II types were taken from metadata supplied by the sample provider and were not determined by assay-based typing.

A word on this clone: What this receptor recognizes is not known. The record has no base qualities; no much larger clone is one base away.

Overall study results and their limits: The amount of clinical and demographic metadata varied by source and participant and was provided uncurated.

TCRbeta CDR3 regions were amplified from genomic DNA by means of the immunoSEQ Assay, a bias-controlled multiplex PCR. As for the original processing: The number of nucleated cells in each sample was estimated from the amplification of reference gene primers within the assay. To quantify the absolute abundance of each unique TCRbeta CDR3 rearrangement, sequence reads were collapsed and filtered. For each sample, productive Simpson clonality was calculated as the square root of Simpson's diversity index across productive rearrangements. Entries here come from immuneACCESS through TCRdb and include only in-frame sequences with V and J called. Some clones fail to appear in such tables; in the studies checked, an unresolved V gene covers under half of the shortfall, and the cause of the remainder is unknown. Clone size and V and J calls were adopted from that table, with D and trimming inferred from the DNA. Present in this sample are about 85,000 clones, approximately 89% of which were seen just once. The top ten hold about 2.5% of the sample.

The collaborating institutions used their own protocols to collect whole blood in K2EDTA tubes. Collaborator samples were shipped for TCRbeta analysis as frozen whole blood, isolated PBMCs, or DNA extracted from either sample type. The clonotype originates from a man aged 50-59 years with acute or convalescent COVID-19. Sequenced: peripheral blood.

The CDR3 here reads CASSRGTGGDYGYTF. The nucleotide sequence is TGTGCCAGCTCACGAGGGACAGGGGGAGACTATGGCTACACCTTC. The chain couples TRBV18 to TRBJ1-2; 11 bases in between match TRBD1. CDR1 and CDR2, looked up from the germline V gene, are KGHSH and LQKENI. From its cysteine to its phenylalanine, the CDR3 spans 15 amino acids. The DNA shown is the 45-base CDR3, in frame from base 1. Trimmed from V: 4 bases; trimmed from J: 3 bases; junction bases lacking a gene match: 4.